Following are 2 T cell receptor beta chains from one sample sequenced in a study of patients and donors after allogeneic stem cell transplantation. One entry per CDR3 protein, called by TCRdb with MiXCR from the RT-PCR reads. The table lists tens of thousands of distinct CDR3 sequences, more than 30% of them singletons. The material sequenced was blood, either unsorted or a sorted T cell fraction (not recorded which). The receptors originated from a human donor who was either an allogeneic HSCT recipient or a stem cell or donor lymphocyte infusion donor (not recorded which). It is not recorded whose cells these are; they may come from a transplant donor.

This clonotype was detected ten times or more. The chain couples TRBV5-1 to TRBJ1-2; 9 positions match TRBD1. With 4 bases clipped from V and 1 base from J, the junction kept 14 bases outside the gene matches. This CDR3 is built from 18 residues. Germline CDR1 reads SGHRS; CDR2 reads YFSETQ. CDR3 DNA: TGCGCCAGCAGCATGTCCGGGACAGGGTACGTCGTTAACTATGGCTACACCTTC. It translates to CASSMSGTGYVVNYGYTF.

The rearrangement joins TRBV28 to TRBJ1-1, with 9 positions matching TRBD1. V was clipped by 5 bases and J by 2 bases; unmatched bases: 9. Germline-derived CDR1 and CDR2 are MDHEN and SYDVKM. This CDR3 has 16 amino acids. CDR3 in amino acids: CASSPHRGLVNTEAFF. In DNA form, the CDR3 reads TGTGCCAGCAGTCCCCACAGGGGGCTGGTTAACACTGAAGCTTTCTTT.